This T cell receptor beta chain derives from a study of low-dose radiotherapy and immunotherapy resistance in tumors. Primers targeting TRAV and TRBV primed first-strand cDNA, covering alpha and beta chains. It was with a constant-region primer and a V-primer adapter that TCRs were amplified over around 20 PCR cycles. In vitro transcription served to amplify the mRNA that had been isolated. MiXCR, run by TCRdb on the reads, gives a single entry per CDR3 protein. The sample includes tens of thousands of distinct CDR3 sequences, more than 20% seen only once; the top ten take 8% to 9.5%. This clonotype appeared many times. Time point indicated: after trial treatment. Specified treatment: LDRT plus nivolumab, ipilimumab, low-dose cyclophosphamide and aspirin (RACIN trial). Every donor's regimen consisted of nivolumab, ipilimumab, aspirin, low-dose cyclophosphamide and low-dose radiotherapy. Each eligible patient had an advanced solid tumor, and these tumors lacked tumor-infiltrating lymphocytes.

Per the germline V gene, CDR1 is PRHDT and CDR2 is FYEKMQ (reference sequence). The V gene end was trimmed by 4 bases and the J gene end by 4 bases; junction bases not matched to a gene: 6. This CDR3 contains 14 residues. The sequence derives from a female donor with ovarian cancer. The sequences come from PBMCs, collected after low-dose radiotherapy plus immunotherapy. The chain combines TRBV13 with TRBJ2-7; TRBD1 agrees at 8 bases. This CDR3 is CASSSGTGKYEQYF. In DNA, the CDR3 is TGTGCCAGCAGCTCTGGGACAGGAAAGTACGAGCAGTACTTC.